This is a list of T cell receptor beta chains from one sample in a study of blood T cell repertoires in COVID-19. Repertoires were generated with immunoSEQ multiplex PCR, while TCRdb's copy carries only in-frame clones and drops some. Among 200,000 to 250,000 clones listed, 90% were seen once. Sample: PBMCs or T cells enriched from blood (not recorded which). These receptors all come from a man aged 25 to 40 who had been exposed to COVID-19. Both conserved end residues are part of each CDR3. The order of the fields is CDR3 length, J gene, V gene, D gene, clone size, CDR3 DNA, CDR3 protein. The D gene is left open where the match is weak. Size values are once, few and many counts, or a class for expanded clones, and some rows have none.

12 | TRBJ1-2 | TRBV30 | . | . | TGTGCCTGGAGTCGCGGTAACTATGGCTACACCTTC | CAWSRGNYGYTF
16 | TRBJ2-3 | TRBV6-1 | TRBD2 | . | TGTGCCAGCAGTGACCTTTATGCGGGGGGCCCAGATACGCAGTATTTT | CASSDLYAGGPDTQYF
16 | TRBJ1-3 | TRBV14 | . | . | TGTGCCAGCAGCCAGCGGGGGCCTTTCTCTGGAAACACCATATATTTT | CASSQRGPFSGNTIYF
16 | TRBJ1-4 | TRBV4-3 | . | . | TGCGCCAGCAGCCAAGACCGGGGGGGTTTACTTGAAAAACTGTTTTTT | CASSQDRGGLLEKLFF
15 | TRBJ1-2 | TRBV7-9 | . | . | TGTGCCAGCAGCTTACTTATTACCCAGGGAAATGGCTACACCTTC | CASSLLITQGNGYTF
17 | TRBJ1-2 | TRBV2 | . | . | TGTGCCAGCAAGTTCGAACCCCCGGGGGTGTCTAACTATGGCTACACCTTC | CASKFEPPGVSNYGYTF
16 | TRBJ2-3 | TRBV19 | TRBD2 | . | TGTGCCAGTAGTAAGCAGGCTAGCGGGGACACAGATACGCAGTATTTT | CASSKQASGDTDTQYF
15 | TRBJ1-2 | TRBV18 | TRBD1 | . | TGTGCCAGCTCACCAATAGCGGGACAGGGGAATGGCTACACCTTC | CASSPIAGQGNGYTF
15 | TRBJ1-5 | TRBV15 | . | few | TGTGCCACCAGCAGAGATCTAGGGGTTAATCAGCCCCAGCATTTT | CATSRDLGVNQPQHF
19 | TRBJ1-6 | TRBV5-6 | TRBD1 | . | TGTGCCAGCAGCTTGTGGGGACAGGGGCCCACGGGGGAAAATTCACCCCTCCACTTT | CASSLWGQGPTGENSPLHF
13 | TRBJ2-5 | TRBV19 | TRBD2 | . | TGTGCCAGTAATCGGGGGGGACAAGAGACCCAGTACTTC | CASNRGGQETQYF
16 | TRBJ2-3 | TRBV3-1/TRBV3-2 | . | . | TGTGCCAGCAGCTTAGCCCCTAACCCTACCACAGATACGCAGTATTTT | CASSLAPNPTTDTQYF
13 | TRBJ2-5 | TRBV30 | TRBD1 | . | TGTGCCTGGGGACAGGGATTGCGAGAGACCCAGTACTTC | CAWGQGLRETQYF
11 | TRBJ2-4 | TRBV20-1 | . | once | TGCAGTGCTCTACTAGGAAACATTCAGTACTTC | CSALLGNIQYF
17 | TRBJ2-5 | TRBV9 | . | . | TGTGCCAGCAGCGTAGACTGGACAGGGACTAACCAAGAGACCCAGTACTTC | CASSVDWTGTNQETQYF
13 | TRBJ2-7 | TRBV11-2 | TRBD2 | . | TGTGCCAGCAGCTTCGGGGGGGCCTACGAGCAGTACTTC | CASSFGGAYEQYF
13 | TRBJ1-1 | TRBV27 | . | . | TGTGCCAGCAGTTTAGGCAGTTACACTGAAGCTTTCTTT | CASSLGSYTEAFF
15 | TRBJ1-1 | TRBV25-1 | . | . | TGTGCCAGCAGTGAATTGTTGCAGGGTACCACTGAAGCTTTCTTT | CASSELLQGTTEAFF